The next 32 T cell receptor beta chains were all read from a single sample in a study of shared clonotypes between healthy human individuals. Generated by immunoSEQ multiplex PCR, the TCRdb table keeps only in-frame clones and is missing some. The sample holds over 850,000 clones, around three quarters seen once. The sequencing input was memory CD4+ T cells from PBMCs. Subset meaning: CD45RA-negative fraction. The source is a man aged 18-30 years in good health. Some clones in this sample may be carry-over from other donors' samples.

The gene calls are TRBV28 and TRBJ1-1; TRBD1 aligns across 9 bases. The CDR3 loop spans 15 amino acids. Per germline, CDR1 MDHEN and CDR2 SYDVKM. After removal of 5 bases from V and 4 bases from J, the junction contained 8 bases not matched to a gene. CDR3 coding DNA: TGTGCCAGCAGTCCCGGGACAGGGCGAGGCACTGAAGCTTTCTTT. Its protein is CASSPGTGRGTEAFF.

This clone was counted once. The genes are TRBV18 and TRBJ1-1; TRBD1 matches 9 bases. CDR1 is KGHSH and CDR2 is LQKENI in the germline V gene. The trim removed 4 bases at V and 5 bases at J, leaving 2 bases unmatched. There are 13 residues in the CDR3. CDR3 DNA: TGTGCCAGCTCACGGGACAGGGAAACTGAAGCTTTCTTT. This sequence encodes CASSRDRETEAFF.

This clone was picked up a small number of times. The CDR3 loop is CASSRYSGVGRLAGENTQYF. The CDR3 coding sequence is TGCGCCAGCAGCCGGTACAGCGGGGTGGGAAGACTAGCGGGAGAAAATACGCAGTATTTT. The rearrangement links TRBV4-1 to TRBJ2-3; 12 nucleotides agree with TRBD2. Trimming cost V 4 bases and J 7 bases; bases outside gene matches: 21. The length of the CDR3 is 20 residues. Germline lookup yields CDR1 MGHRA and CDR2 YSYEKL.

As to this clone: The same CDR3 also results from other DNA sequences found in this sample. This chain joins TRBV2 and TRBJ2-3, with D uncertain. Trimming removed 0 bases at V and 1 base at J, with 2 bases between. The CDR3 runs to 13 residues. CDR1 and CDR2 from the germline V gene are SNHLY and FYNNEI. CDR3 sequence: CASSEAGTDTQYF. The CDR3 DNA is TGTGCCAGCAGTGAAGCAGGCACAGATACGCAGTATTTT.

The chain carries TRBV28 and TRBJ1-5, with D unclear. Deletions cut 9 bases from V and 3 bases from J, with 12 bases between. CDR1 and CDR2 (germline): MDHEN, SYDVKM. This CDR3 has 13 residues. This CDR3 is CASLGRINQPQHF. The CDR3 nucleotides are TGTGCCAGTTTAGGACGGATCAATCAGCCCCAGCATTTT.

The J gene is TRBJ2-2, the V gene TRBV7-9; possibly TRBD1 or TRBD2 for D (7 bases each). Germline values: CDR1 SEHNR, CDR2 FQNEAQ (reference sequence). V was pared by 4 bases and J by 7 bases, with 16 bases between. The CDR3 extends over 15 amino acids. The chain's CDR3 is CASSSLAGGVGELFF. The DNA for the CDR3 is TGTGCCAGCAGCTCCCTGGCAGGGGGGGTCGGGGAGCTGTTTTTT.

This clone was counted a few times. The chain recombines TRBV5-4 with TRBJ2-1; D possibly uses TRBD1 or TRBD2 (5 bases each). The CDR3 loop spans 16 amino acids. Per the germline V gene, CDR1 is SGHNT and CDR2 is YYREEE (reference sequence). Trimming cost V 4 bases and J 6 bases, with 20 bases left between them. CDR3 in amino acids: CASSGGAGISINEQFF. The CDR3 DNA sequence: TGTGCCAGCAGCGGTGGGGCCGGGATTTCTATCAATGAGCAGTTCTTC.

A note on this clone: An end of the junction does not agree with germline; a read error may underlie this. The chain combines TRBV7-9 with TRBJ2-7, with 7 bases that match TRBD2. The CDR3 sequence is 17 residues long. Germline CDR1 and CDR2: SEHNR and FQNEAQ (reference sequence). The CDR3 sequence: CASSQGAGSGVRYEQYF. The DNA of the CDR3 is TGCGCCAGCAGCCAAGGAGCGGGCAGCGGGGTCCGCTACGAGCAGTACTTC.

The chain is built from TRBV6-1 and TRBJ2-3; 7 positions match TRBD2. The V segment lost 4 bases and the J segment 4 bases; nucleotides outside the gene matches: 8. This CDR3 has 15 amino acids. CDR1 MNHNS and CDR2 SASEGT come from the germline V gene. CDR3 sequence (DNA): TGTGCCAGCAGTGGGACTAGTCTCCAAGCAGATACGCAGTATTTT. Encoded protein: CASSGTSLQADTQYF.

The rearrangement links TRBV10-1 to TRBJ1-1; D is possibly TRBD1 (5 bases). The CDR3 spans 16 residues. The germline CDR1 and CDR2 sequences are WNHNN and SYGVQD (reference sequence). Trimming removed 6 bases from V and 1 base from J, with 18 bases in between. Written as DNA, the CDR3 is TGCGCCAGCAGCGCCATGGACATCTCACCGAACACTGAAGCTTTCTTT. Its protein product is CASSAMDISPNTEAFF.

The CDR3 coding sequence is TGTGCCAGCAGCGTAGGGGGCCCGGAAAAACTGTTTTTT. This codes for CASSVGGPEKLFF. V gene TRBV7-9 combines with J gene TRBJ1-4; TRBD1 matches at 7 bases. The V and J ends lost 5 bases and 8 bases, in that order; junction bases with no gene match: 5. The CDR3 spans 13 residues. Germline lookup yields CDR1 SEHNR and CDR2 FQNEAQ (reference sequence). The full variable domain, completed using reference TRBV7-9 and TRBJ1-4, is DTGVSQNPRHKITKRGQNVTFRCDPISEHNRLYWYRQTLGQGPEFLTYFQNEAQLEKSRLLSDRFSAERPKGSFSTLEIQRTEQGDSAMYLCASSVGGPEKLFFGSGTQLSVL.

In its sample, this clone was seen a few times. The chain joins TRBV9 to TRBJ2-1, with 7 bases matching TRBD2. The CDR3 contains 16 residues. Trimming at V came to 4 bases and at J to 5 bases, leaving 12 bases not matched to a gene. CDR1 and CDR2 (germline): SGDLS, YYNGEE. For the CDR3, the DNA is TGTGCCAGCAGCCCCCGACCTATGGGACTAAACAATGAGCAGTTCTTC. Translation gives CASSPRPMGLNNEQFF.

The chain joins TRBV5-1 to TRBJ2-2; 10 nucleotides match TRBD1. J gave up 6 bases and V 0 bases, and 5 bases lay outside the gene matches. Germline loops: CDR1 SGHRS, CDR2 YFSETQ. The CDR3 consists of 16 residues. The DNA for the CDR3 is TGCGCCAGCAGCTTGGTGGGGACAGGGGCCGCCGGGGAGCTGTTTTTT. Translating it yields CASSLVGTGAAGELFF.

This clone occurred once. The chain has TRBV5-1 and TRBJ2-2; 8 nucleotides agree with TRBD2. There are 20 residues in the CDR3. V gave up 1 base and J gave up 3 bases; unmatched junction bases: 17. Germline CDR1 and CDR2: SGHRS and YFSETQ. The CDR3 loop is CASSLRGVSGGRTYTGELFF. The DNA for the CDR3 is TGCGCCAGCAGCTTGCGTGGGGTCTCTGGCGGGAGGACATACACCGGGGAGCTGTTTTTT. The full variable domain, with the rest looked up from reference TRBV5-1 and TRBJ2-2, is KAGVTQTPRYLIKTRGQQVTLSCSPISGHRSVSWYQQTPGQGLQFLFEYFSETQRNKGNFPGRFSGRQFSNSRSEMNVSTLELGDSALYLCASSLRGVSGGRTYTGELFFGEGSRLTVL.

J is TRBJ2-3 and V is TRBV30, with D possibly matching TRBD1 (5 bases). CDR3 length equals 14 residues. V lost 0 bases, J lost 8 bases, and 15 bases lay in between. Germline CDR1 and CDR2: GTSNPN and SVGIG (reference sequence). The CDR3 DNA follows: TGTGCCTGGAGTGTTAGGGGCGGTCTAGGTACGCAGTATTTT. It codes for CAWSVRGGLGTQYF.

This clone was counted a few times. This sequence joins TRBV4-3 and TRBJ1-3; no clear D. CDR3 size: 15 residues. Looked up from germline, CDR1 is LGHNA and CDR2 is YSLEER. Deletions cut 1 base from V and 2 bases from J, with 9 bases between. The CDR3 DNA is TGCGCCAGCAGCCAAGTCGGACGTGCTGGAAACACCATATATTTT. It specifies CASSQVGRAGNTIYF.

This chain connects TRBV5-8 to TRBJ2-1; D ambiguous. The CDR3 is 16 residues long. The V gene's germline CDR1 is SGHTS and CDR2 YDEGEE. V was shortened by 4 bases and J by 0 bases, with 14 bases between the two germline ends. CDR3 nucleotides: TGTGCCAGCAGCCTATACTACGCTAACTCCTACAATGAGCAGTTCTTC. It encodes CASSLYYANSYNEQFF.

V is TRBV5-6 and J is TRBJ1-2, with 7 bases that match TRBD1. Germline V gene sequence: CDR1 SGHDT, CDR2 YYEEEE. V was pared by 5 bases and J by 5 bases, with 9 bases of the junction left unmatched. This CDR3 is built from 14 residues. CDR3 coding DNA: TGTGCCAGCAGAGACGGGACAGTGAGATATGGCTACACCTTC. Translation gives CASRDGTVRYGYTF.

Remarks on this clone: Its ends do not fully match the called genes, so a read error is possible. The genes are TRBV5-1 and TRBJ2-7; 8 bases align to TRBD1. The CDR3 extends over 15 amino acids. From germline, CDR1 is SGHRS and CDR2 YFSETQ. The CDR3 loop reads CASRNLTGVSHEQYF. The CDR3 DNA follows: TGCGCCAGCCGTAATCTGACAGGGGTCTCCCACGAGCAGTACTTC. Drawing the rest from reference TRBV5-1 and TRBJ2-7, the complete variable domain is KAGVTQTPRYLIKTRGQQVTLSCSPISGHRSVSWYQQTPGQGLQFLFEYFSETQRNKGNFPGRFSGRQFSNSRSEMNVSTLELGDSALYLCASRNLTGVSHEQYFGPGTRLTVT.

This CDR3 reads CASSLSTAGGETQYF. The CDR3, as DNA: TGTGCCAGCAGTCTGTCCACAGCGGGAGGAGAGACCCAGTACTTC. This chain joins TRBV27 and TRBJ2-5; 9 nucleotides line up with TRBD2. Unmatched junction bases numbered 8, after V lost 5 bases and J lost 4 bases. The CDR3 runs to 15 residues. Germline V gives CDR1 MNHEY, CDR2 SMNVEV (reference sequence).

This chain joins TRBV19 and TRBJ1-1; TRBD1 is a possible D gene (6 bases). Germline values: CDR1 LNHDA, CDR2 SQIVND (reference sequence). Trimming took off 6 bases at V and 5 bases at J, with 13 bases between the two ends. The CDR3 spans 13 residues. CDR3 bases: TGTGCCAGTAGCCGCCAGGGGTATACTGAAGCTTTCTTT. Its protein product is CASSRQGYTEAFF.

This chain links TRBV28 with TRBJ2-3; D ambiguous. V was clipped by 5 bases and J by 1 base, with 4 bases between them. In germline, CDR1 is MDHEN, CDR2 SYDVKM. The CDR3 is 12 amino acids. In DNA form, the CDR3 reads TGTGCCAGCAGTGGGCGCACAGATACGCAGTATTTT. Amino acid sequence: CASSGRTDTQYF.

This clone has just one count. The V and J genes are TRBV2 and TRBJ2-7, with TRBD1 matching 9 bases. Trimming took 6 bases from V and 2 from J; bases not matched to a gene: 5. Germline V gene lookup returns CDR1 SNHLY and CDR2 FYNNEI. The CDR3 totals 14 residues. The CDR3 coding sequence is TGTGCCAGCAGCGAGGGGACAGGGCCCTACGAGCAGTACTTC. Protein sequence: CASSEGTGPYEQYF. Full variable domain (missing parts from reference TRBV2 and TRBJ2-7): EPEVTQTPSHQVTQMGQEVILRCVPISNHLYFYWYRQILGQKVEFLVSFYNNEISEKSEIFDDQFSVERPDGSNFTLKIRSTKLEDSAMYFCASSEGTGPYEQYFGPGTRLTVT.

This clone appeared a single time. V is TRBV7-2 and J is TRBJ1-4, with D possibly TRBD1 on 5 matching bases. The CDR3 totals 14 residues. Trimming left V 7 bases short and J 8 bases short, with 17 bases between. In germline, CDR1 is SGHTA, CDR2 FQGNSA. CDR3 loop: CASTKGQTREKLFF. In DNA form, the CDR3 reads TGTGCCAGCACAAAGGGGCAGACTCGGGAAAAACTGTTTTTT.

The chain uses TRBV4-2 and TRBJ2-7, with 11 bases identical to TRBD2. Losses at the gene ends were 3 bases for V and 0 bases for J; bases not matched to a gene: 10. From germline, CDR1 is LGHNA and CDR2 YNFKEQ. There are 18 residues in the CDR3. For the CDR3, the DNA is TGTGCCAGCAGCCACAATCCGGGACTAGCGGTTCCCTCCTACGAGCAGTACTTC. Encoded protein: CASSHNPGLAVPSYEQYF.

This clone showed up just once. The DNA for the CDR3 is TGTGCCAGCTCACCATCTATCGCGGAACTCAACTATGGCTACACCTTC. Translating it yields CASSPSIAELNYGYTF. V gene TRBV18 combines with J gene TRBJ1-2; D remains unclear. Germline V gene sequence: CDR1 KGHSH, CDR2 LQKENI. V lost 2 bases and J 2 bases, leaving 15 bases between the germline ends. CDR3 length: 16 residues.

This clone was observed a single time. The gene calls are TRBV27 and TRBJ1-5; weak D call: TRBD1 (6 bases). The ends were cut back, 5 bases at V and 6 bases at J, with 11 bases in the middle. The CDR3 totals 13 residues. Germline V gives CDR1 MNHEY, CDR2 SMNVEV (reference sequence). The CDR3 region is CASSEQGRQPQHF. CDR3 nucleotides: TGTGCCAGCAGTGAACAGGGTCGTCAGCCCCAGCATTTT.

Only a few counts were recorded for this clone. This sequence joins TRBV30 and TRBJ1-2; D is perhaps TRBD1 (5 bases). The CDR3 is 16 amino acids. Germline CDR1 reads GTSNPN; CDR2 reads SVGIG (reference sequence). V lost 3 bases, J lost 0 bases, and 17 bases lay in between. CDR3 bases: TGTGCCTGGAGAGATCCTCGGGGCGGTTCTAACTATGGCTACACCTTC. This sequence encodes CAWRDPRGGSNYGYTF. The whole variable domain, remainder taken from reference TRBV30 and TRBJ1-2, is SQTIHQWPATLVQPVGSPLSLECTVEGTSNPNLYWYRQAAGRGLQLLFYSVGIGQISSEVPQNLSASRPQDRQFILSSKKLLLSDSGFYLCAWRDPRGGSNYGYTFGSGTRLTVV.

The gene calls are TRBV7-9 and TRBJ1-1, with 8 bases matching TRBD1. Trimming cost V 5 bases and J 4 bases; bases outside gene matches: 6. Germline V gene data show CDR1 as SEHNR and CDR2 as FQNEAQ (reference sequence). The CDR3 sequence is 14 residues long. DNA of the CDR3: TGTGCCAGCAGCACCCAGGGGGCTTTCACTGAAGCTTTCTTT. Protein product: CASSTQGAFTEAFF.

The chain joins TRBV5-1 to TRBJ2-1; D uncertain. Between the trimmed V and J ends, which lost 0 bases and 0 bases, there was a span of 13 bases. The CDR3 runs 17 residues. The germline V gene has CDR1 SGHRS and CDR2 YFSETQ. The CDR3 sequence: CASSLVDINFSYNEQFF. DNA of the CDR3: TGCGCCAGCAGCTTGGTCGATATAAACTTCTCCTACAATGAGCAGTTCTTC.

This clone occurred once. V gene TRBV11-2 combines with J gene TRBJ2-7; the D gene is possibly TRBD1 (5 bases). Trimming cost V 7 bases and J 1 base, with 11 bases left between them. The CDR3 covers 13 residues. Germline-derived CDR1 and CDR2 are SGHAT and FQNNGV. This chain's CDR3 is CASNPDTSYEQYF. CDR3 DNA: TGTGCCAGCAACCCGGACACGTCCTACGAGCAGTACTTC.

The chain links TRBV7-2 to TRBJ1-6; possibly TRBD1 for D (6 bases). In germline, CDR1 is SGHTA, CDR2 FQGNSA. The CDR3 is made up of 15 amino acids. V lost 4 bases and J 8 bases, leaving 15 bases between the germline ends. CDR3 loop: CASSWEQGSYSPLHF. The CDR3 coding sequence is TGTGCCAGCAGCTGGGAACAGGGCAGCTATTCACCCCTCCACTTT.